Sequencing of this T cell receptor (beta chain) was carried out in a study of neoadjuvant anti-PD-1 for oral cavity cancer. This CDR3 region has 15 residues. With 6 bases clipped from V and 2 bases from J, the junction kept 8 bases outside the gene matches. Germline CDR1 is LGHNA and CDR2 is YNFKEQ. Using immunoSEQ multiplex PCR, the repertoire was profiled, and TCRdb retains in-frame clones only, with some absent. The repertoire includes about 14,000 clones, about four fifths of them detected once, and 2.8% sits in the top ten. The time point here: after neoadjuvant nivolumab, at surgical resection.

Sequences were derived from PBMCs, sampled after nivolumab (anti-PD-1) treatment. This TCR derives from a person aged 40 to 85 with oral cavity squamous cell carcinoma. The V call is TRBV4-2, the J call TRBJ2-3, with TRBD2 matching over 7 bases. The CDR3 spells CASSFGGGSTDTQYF. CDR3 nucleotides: TGTGCCAGCAGTTTTGGCGGGGGTTCCACAGATACGCAGTATTTT.